The present T cell receptor (beta chain) was sequenced within a study of blood T cell repertoires in COVID-19. Study-level background: There were acute and convalescent COVID-19 samples, and they came from the United States, Italy and Spain.

Trimming cost V 3 bases and J 6 bases; bases outside gene matches: 7. This CDR3 contains 14 residues. Germline V gene data show CDR1 as LNHNV and CDR2 as YYDKDF (reference sequence). TCRdb's copy holds only in-frame clones and misses some; the assay was immunoSEQ multiplex PCR. This sample has 150,000 or so clones, with approximately 87% found just once. Sequencing used peripheral blood. The receptor comes from a woman between 65 and 79 years old with acute or convalescent COVID-19. The genes are TRBV15 and TRBJ1-2; TRBD1 matches at 7 bases. The CDR3 spells CATSSGTAVNGYTF. The CDR3 DNA reads TGTGCCACCAGCAGTGGGACAGCCGTCAATGGCTACACCTTC.